Below, 8 T cell receptor beta chains from the same sample are listed, as sequenced in a study of T cells in Graves' hyperthyroidism and ophthalmopathy. The CDR3 regions of TCR beta were amplified from RNA transcripts. The study used the HTBI primer set for a first-round RT-PCR of the TCR CDR3. TCRdb recomputed calls from the multiplex PCR reads with MiXCR, one row per CDR3 protein. The sample lists about half a million distinct CDR3 sequences; less than 25% were seen once. Material for sequencing was blood. The receptors stem from a woman aged 65 to 85 with Graves' ophthalmopathy.

This clonotype was counted between two and nine times. The chain combines TRBV27 with TRBJ1-1; 8 bases match TRBD1. CDR3 length: 15 amino acids. V gave up 1 base and J gave up 1 base; unmatched junction bases: 2. Germline assignment: CDR1 MNHEY and CDR2 SMNVEV (reference sequence). The chain's CDR3 is CASSLYTGGNTEAFF. The CDR3 DNA is TGTGCCAGCAGTTTATACACAGGGGGGAACACTGAAGCTTTCTTT.

The sample holds a few counts of this clonotype. The V gene is TRBV6-1, the J gene TRBJ2-1, with D uncertain. Per the germline V gene, CDR1 is MNHNS and CDR2 is SASEGT. Between the trimmed V and J ends, which lost 5 bases and 0 bases, there was a span of 17 bases. CDR3 length: 17 residues. CDR3 protein: CASSLTVETDSYNEQFF. In DNA form, the CDR3 reads TGTGCCAGCAGTCTAACGGTAGAGACCGACTCCTACAATGAGCAGTTCTTC.

This chain joins TRBV19 and TRBJ2-7; TRBD2 matches at 11 bases. Germline V gene data show CDR1 as LNHDA and CDR2 as SQIVND (reference sequence). CDR3 length: 14 residues. V was clipped by 9 bases and J by 4 bases; unmatched bases: 8. The DNA of the CDR3 is TGTGCCAGCTCCCGGACTAGCGGGTTTTACGAGCAGTACTTC. This sequence encodes CASSRTSGFYEQYF.

The chain carries TRBV12-5 and TRBJ1-1; 8 nucleotides match TRBD1. CDR3 length equals 18 residues. The trim removed 3 bases at V and 3 bases at J, leaving 15 bases unmatched. Per the germline V gene, CDR1 is LGHNT and CDR2 is FRNRAP. CDR3 in DNA: TGTGCTAGTGGTTTCACCTTAGGGGCAGGGGGCGCCTACACTGAAGCTTTCTTT. It translates to CASGFTLGAGGAYTEAFF.

This clonotype was counted a few times. This sequence joins TRBV19 and TRBJ2-3; TRBD1 is a possible D gene (5 bases). V lost 3 bases and J lost 1, with 14 bases in between. This CDR3 has 16 residues. Looked up from germline, CDR1 is LNHDA and CDR2 is SQIVND (reference sequence). The CDR3 bases are TGTGCCAGTAGTATCTCCCAGGGTTTCGGCACAGATACGCAGTATTTT. Translation gives CASSISQGFGTDTQYF.

The chain carries TRBV19 and TRBJ1-2; 8 positions match TRBD1. Germline CDR1 and CDR2: LNHDA and SQIVND (reference sequence). CDR3 size: 12 residues. J lost 8 bases, V lost 7 bases, and 6 bases had no gene match. The CDR3 is CASNEAGGGYTF. DNA of the CDR3: TGTGCCAGTAACGAGGCAGGGGGCGGCTACACCTTC.

The chain is built from TRBV5-1 and TRBJ2-3; D could derive from TRBD1 or TRBD2 (5 bases each). V was cut by 2 bases and J by 2 bases, with 6 bases left in between. The CDR3 has 13 residues. Looked up from germline, CDR1 is SGHRS and CDR2 is YFSETQ. The DNA of the CDR3 is TGCGCCAGCAGCTTCGGGGCCACAGATACGCAGTATTTT. Its protein is CASSFGATDTQYF.

This chain uses TRBV4-1 with TRBJ2-7; tentatively, D is TRBD1 (6 bases). V was cut by 4 bases and J by 2 bases, with 12 bases left in between. The CDR3 is 14 amino acids. Germline V gene sequence: CDR1 MGHRA, CDR2 YSYEKL. For the CDR3, the DNA is TGCGCCAGCAGCCCAGATTCAGGGGCCTACGAGCAGTACTTC. Its protein product is CASSPDSGAYEQYF.